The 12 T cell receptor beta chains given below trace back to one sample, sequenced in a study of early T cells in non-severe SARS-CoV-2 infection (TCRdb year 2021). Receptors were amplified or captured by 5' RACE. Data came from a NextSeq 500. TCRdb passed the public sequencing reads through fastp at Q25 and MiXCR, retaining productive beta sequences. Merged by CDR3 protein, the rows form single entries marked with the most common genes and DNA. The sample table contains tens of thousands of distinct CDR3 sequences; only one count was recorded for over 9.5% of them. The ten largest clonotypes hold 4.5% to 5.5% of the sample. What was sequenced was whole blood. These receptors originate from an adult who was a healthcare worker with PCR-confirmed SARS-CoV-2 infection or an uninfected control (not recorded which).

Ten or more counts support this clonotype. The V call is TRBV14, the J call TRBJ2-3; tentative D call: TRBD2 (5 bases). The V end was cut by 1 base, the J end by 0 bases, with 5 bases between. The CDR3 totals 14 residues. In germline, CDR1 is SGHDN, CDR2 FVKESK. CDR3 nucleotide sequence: TGTGCCAGCAGCCAAGCGGGAAGCACAGATACGCAGTATTTT. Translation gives CASSQAGSTDTQYF.

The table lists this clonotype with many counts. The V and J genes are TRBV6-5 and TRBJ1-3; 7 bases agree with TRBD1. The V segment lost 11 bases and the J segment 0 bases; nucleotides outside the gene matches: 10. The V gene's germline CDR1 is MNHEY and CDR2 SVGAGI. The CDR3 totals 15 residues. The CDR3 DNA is TGTGCCTCAGGGCGGACAGGCTTCTCTGGAAACACCATATATTTT. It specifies CASGRTGFSGNTIYF.

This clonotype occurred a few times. DNA of the CDR3: TGTGCCAGCAGCTTAGGTTGGCTAGGGGCCAACGTCCTGACTTTC. Its protein product is CASSLGWLGANVLTF. This sequence joins TRBV13 and TRBJ2-6; D unclear. Trimming took off 0 bases at V and 4 bases at J, with 7 bases between the two ends. Germline V gene sequence: CDR1 PRHDT, CDR2 FYEKMQ (reference sequence). The CDR3 totals 15 residues.

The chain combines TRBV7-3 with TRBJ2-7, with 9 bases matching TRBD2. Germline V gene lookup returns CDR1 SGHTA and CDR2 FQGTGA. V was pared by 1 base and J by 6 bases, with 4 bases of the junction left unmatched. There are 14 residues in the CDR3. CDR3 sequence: CASSLNSGSLEQYF. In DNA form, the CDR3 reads TGTGCCAGCAGCTTAAATAGCGGGAGTCTCGAGCAGTACTTC.

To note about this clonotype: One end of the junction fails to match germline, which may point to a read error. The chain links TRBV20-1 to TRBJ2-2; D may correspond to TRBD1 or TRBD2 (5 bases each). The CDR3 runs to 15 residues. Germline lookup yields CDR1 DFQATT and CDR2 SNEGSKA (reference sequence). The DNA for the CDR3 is TGCAGCGCTAGGCTTTGGGGGAAGAACACCGGGGAGCTGTTTTTT. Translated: CSARLWGKNTGELFF.

CDR3 sequence: CSVQSKQGNTEAFF. The CDR3, as DNA: TGCAGCGTTCAGAGTAAACAGGGGAACACTGAAGCTTTCTTT. The J gene is TRBJ1-1, the V gene TRBV29-1, with D possibly matching TRBD1 (6 bases). This CDR3 has 14 amino acids. V lost 5 bases and J lost 1, with 14 bases in between. Germline V gene lookup returns CDR1 SQVTM and CDR2 ANQGSEA.

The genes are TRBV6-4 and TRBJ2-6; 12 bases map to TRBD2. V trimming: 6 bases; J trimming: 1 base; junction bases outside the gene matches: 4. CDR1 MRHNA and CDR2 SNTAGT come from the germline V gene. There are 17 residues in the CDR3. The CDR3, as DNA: TGTGCCAGCAGCAACGGACTAGCGGGATCTGGGGCCAACGTCCTGACTTTC. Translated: CASSNGLAGSGANVLTF.

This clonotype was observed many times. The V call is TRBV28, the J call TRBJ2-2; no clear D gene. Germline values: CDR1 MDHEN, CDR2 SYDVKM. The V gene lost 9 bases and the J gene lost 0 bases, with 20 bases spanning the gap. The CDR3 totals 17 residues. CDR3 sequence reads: CASFPWAGPPNTGELFF. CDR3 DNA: TGTGCCAGTTTCCCTTGGGCAGGCCCCCCGAACACCGGGGAGCTGTTTTTT.

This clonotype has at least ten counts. Here the CDR3 reads CASSNRNLGTDTQYF. The DNA for the CDR3 is TGTGCCAGCAGCAACAGGAATTTAGGCACAGATACGCAGTATTTT. The rearrangement uses TRBV28 and TRBJ2-3, with D tentatively TRBD1 (5 bases). Germline lookup yields CDR1 MDHEN and CDR2 SYDVKM. V lost 6 bases and J lost 1, with 14 bases in between. This CDR3 contains 15 residues.

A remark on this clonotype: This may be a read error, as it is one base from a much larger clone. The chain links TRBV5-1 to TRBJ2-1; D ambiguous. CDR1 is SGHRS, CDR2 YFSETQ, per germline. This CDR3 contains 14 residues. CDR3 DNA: TGCGACAGCAGCTTGAAGGAGTCCTACAATGAGCAGTTCTTC. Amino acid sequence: CDSSLKESYNEQFF.

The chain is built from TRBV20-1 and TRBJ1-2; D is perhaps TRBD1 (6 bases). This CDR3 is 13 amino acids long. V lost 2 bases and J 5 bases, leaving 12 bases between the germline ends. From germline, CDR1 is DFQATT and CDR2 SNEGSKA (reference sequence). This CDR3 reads CSARSDSNYGYTF. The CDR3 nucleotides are TGCAGTGCTAGATCGGACAGCAATTATGGCTACACCTTC.

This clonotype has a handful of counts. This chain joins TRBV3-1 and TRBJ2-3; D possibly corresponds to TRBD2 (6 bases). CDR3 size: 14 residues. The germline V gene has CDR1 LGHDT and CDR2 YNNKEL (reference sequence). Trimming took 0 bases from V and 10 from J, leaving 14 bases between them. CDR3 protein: CASSQDRGLTAQYF. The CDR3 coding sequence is TGTGCCAGCAGCCAAGATAGGGGACTCACAGCGCAGTATTTT.